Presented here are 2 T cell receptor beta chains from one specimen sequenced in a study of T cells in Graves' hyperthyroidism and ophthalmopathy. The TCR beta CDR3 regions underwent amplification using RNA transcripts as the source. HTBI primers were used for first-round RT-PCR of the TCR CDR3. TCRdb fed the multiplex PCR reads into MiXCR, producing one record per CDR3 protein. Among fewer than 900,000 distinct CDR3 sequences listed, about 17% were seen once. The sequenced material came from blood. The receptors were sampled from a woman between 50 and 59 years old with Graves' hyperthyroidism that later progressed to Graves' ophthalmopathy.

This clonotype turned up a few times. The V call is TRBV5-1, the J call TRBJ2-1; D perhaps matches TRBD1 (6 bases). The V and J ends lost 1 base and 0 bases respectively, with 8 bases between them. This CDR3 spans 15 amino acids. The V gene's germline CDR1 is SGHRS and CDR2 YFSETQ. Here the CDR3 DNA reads TGCGCCAGCAGCTTGACAGGGTACTCCTACAATGAGCAGTTCTTC. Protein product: CASSLTGYSYNEQFF.

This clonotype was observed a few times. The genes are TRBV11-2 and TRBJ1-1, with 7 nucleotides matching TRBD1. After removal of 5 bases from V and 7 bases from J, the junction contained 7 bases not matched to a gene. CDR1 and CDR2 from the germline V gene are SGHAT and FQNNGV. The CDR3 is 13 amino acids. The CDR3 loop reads CASSPEAGGEAFF. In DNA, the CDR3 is TGTGCCAGCAGCCCAGAGGCAGGGGGTGAAGCTTTCTTT.